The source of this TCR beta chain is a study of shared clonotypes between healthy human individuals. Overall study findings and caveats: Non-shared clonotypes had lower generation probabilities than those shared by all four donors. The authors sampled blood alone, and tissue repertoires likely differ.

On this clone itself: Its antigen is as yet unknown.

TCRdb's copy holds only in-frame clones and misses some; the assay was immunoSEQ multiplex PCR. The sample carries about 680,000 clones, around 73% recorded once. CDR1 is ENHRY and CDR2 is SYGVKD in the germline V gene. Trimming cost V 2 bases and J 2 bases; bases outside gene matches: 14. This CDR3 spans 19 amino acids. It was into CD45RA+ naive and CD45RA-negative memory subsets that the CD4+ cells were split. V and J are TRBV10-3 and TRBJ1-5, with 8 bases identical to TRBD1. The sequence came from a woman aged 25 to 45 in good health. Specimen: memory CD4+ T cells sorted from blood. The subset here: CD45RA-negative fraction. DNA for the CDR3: TGTGCCATCAGTGAGAGCCGTACAGGGGGTCTAGGTGGCAATCAGCCCCAGCATTTT. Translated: CAISESRTGGLGGNQPQHF.